Following are 5 T cell receptor beta chains from one sample sequenced in a study of shared clonotypes between healthy human individuals. It was CD45RO-negative cells, positively selected for CCR7, that made up naive CD8 cells, with terminally differentiated effector memory CD45RA+ cells excluded. The repertoire was sequenced with immunoSEQ multiplex PCR; TCRdb's copy has only in-frame clones and lacks some. The repertoire holds about 1.9 million clones, around 95% seen once, with approximately 1.7% in the top ten. Sequencing was performed on naive CD8+ T cells from PBMCs. These receptors originate from a man aged 18 to 30 in good health. Some clones in this sample may be carry-over from other donors' samples.

The V and J genes are TRBV30 and TRBJ2-7, with TRBD2 matching 10 bases. The CDR3 consists of 14 residues. V trimming: 4 bases; J trimming: 4 bases; junction bases outside the gene matches: 7. Germline V CDR1 and CDR2: GTSNPN, SVGIG (reference sequence). CDR3 amino acids: CAWTELAGSYEQYF. The CDR3 coding sequence is TGTGCCTGGACGGAACTAGCGGGGTCGTACGAGCAGTACTTC.

Turning to this clone: Other DNA sequences in this specimen translate into the identical CDR3. The J gene is TRBJ2-2, the V gene TRBV7-9, with 8 positions matching TRBD1. Trimming cost V 5 bases and J 0 bases; bases outside gene matches: 5. The germline CDR1 and CDR2 sequences are SEHNR and FQNEAQ (reference sequence). This CDR3 has 16 residues. CDR3 sequence (DNA): TGTGCCAGCAGCCCAGGACAGGGATCGAACACCGGGGAGCTGTTTTTT. Translating it yields CASSPGQGSNTGELFF.

This clone has just a few counts. The chain combines TRBV27 with TRBJ1-1; D is perhaps TRBD1 (5 bases). The CDR3 contains 13 residues. The germline gives CDR1 MNHEY, CDR2 SMNVEV (reference sequence). The ends were cut back, 4 bases at V and 4 bases at J, with 10 bases in the middle. The CDR3 spells CASSSGLGTEAFF. The CDR3 DNA reads as TGTGCCAGCAGTTCAGGGCTGGGCACTGAAGCTTTCTTT.

The genes are TRBV7-9 and TRBJ2-3; unclear D gene. CDR3 size: 13 residues. CDR1 is SEHNR and CDR2 is FQNEAQ in the germline V gene (reference sequence). Trimming took 4 bases from V and 5 from J, leaving 10 bases between them. The CDR3 here is CASSYPTGDTQYF. The DNA for the CDR3 is TGTGCCAGCAGCTACCCGACGGGAGATACGCAGTATTTT.

The chain couples TRBV7-2 to TRBJ2-4, with D possibly matching TRBD1 (8 bases). The CDR3 contains 17 residues. Germline V CDR1 and CDR2: SGHTA, FQGNSA. The V end lost 3 bases, the J end lost 1 base, and 16 bases lay between the germline ends. CDR3 amino acids: CASSFPTGGVAKNIQYF. In DNA, the CDR3 is TGTGCCAGCAGCTTTCCCACAGGGGGGGTTGCCAAAAACATTCAGTACTTC.